This T cell receptor (beta chain) was captured by sequencing in a study of blood T cell repertoires in COVID-19. Between the trimmed V and J ends, which lost 0 bases and 13 bases, there was a span of 15 bases. CDR1 and CDR2 from the germline V gene are MGHRA and YSYEKL. The CDR3 totals 13 residues. In the authors' workflow: Reference gene primers were amplified, and this amplification served to estimate nucleated cell counts. Measured with immunoSEQ multiplex PCR; TCRdb has only the in-frame clones, and not every one. V and J calls plus clone size are reproduced from that table; the DNA served to infer D and trimming. This table holds around 120,000 clones, 70% to 90% found once.

The sequencing input was peripheral blood. The sequence derives from a human donor in a cohort sampled during active COVID-19. V gene TRBV4-1 combines with J gene TRBJ1-1; maybe TRBD1 (6 bases). CDR3 DNA: TGCGCCAGCAGCCAAGATCTGCACAGGGTCGGTTTCTTT. Translating gives CASSQDLHRVGFF.